This T cell receptor (beta chain) was recovered during a study of blood T cells in healthy people across ages (dated by TCRdb to 2014 to 2015). With regard to the full study: In model experiments, template switching captured about one uniquely barcoded TCR beta cDNA molecule for every two T cells. The donors were split into four age groups: young (average approximately 16 years), middle-aged (roughly 39), aged (more than 60) and long-lived (over 75). The study measured age-related changes in TCR beta repertoire diversity using deep sequencing normalized with unique cDNA molecular identifiers. To avoid experimental bias, donors of different ages were randomly spread across the sequencing lanes. For two donors (one aged 18 to 30 and one aged 80 or older), the study analyzed two additional independent replicas of 1 million unique cDNA reads from the same blood draw. General conclusions and limits of the study: Estimates of total diversity from one million sequenced T cells were regarded as lower bounds and underestimates. Since profiling was done on bulk unsorted PBMCs, naive and antigen-experienced compartments could not be conclusively compared. Because donor CMV infection status was unknown, age-related changes in expanded clonotypes were potentially confounded. Compared with the aged group, the long-lived group had more naive CD4+ T cells, fewer expanded clones and increased TCR diversity, a pattern suggesting age selection. There was a strong correlation between observed TCR beta diversity and the percentage of naive T cells measured by flow cytometry. As age increased, observed TCR beta diversity per million T cells dropped in a roughly linear way, and a significant reduction was already evident by age 40.

The library was prepared using 5' RACE. TCRdb names Illumina HiSeq 2500 as the instrument used. A second PCR of roughly 7 to 11 cycles was performed with a sample-barcoded 5' primer and a J-beta primer mix. Each TCR beta cDNA molecule received a unique molecular identifier from a template-switch 5' adaptor carrying 12 random nucleotides. Each sample yielded at least 2.5 million CDR3-containing paired-end reads. First-strand cDNA synthesis was performed from all RNA using the Mint cDNA synthesis kit, with priming by a TRBC-specific oligonucleotide. All cDNA was treated with uracil-DNA glycosylase and then went through a first 18-cycle PCR with the universal primers M1SS and BC2_uni_R. For the original study's pipeline: Each sample was normalized by randomly selecting 1 million high-quality reads, each carrying a distinct molecular identifier. Reads with shared molecular identifiers were discarded instead of being binned into consensus sequences. CDR3 identification, clonotype clustering and error correction used MiTCR with a Q25 quality threshold and the strictest error-elimination algorithm. A nonparametric unseen species model with Euler transformation was used to estimate lower-bound total TCR beta diversity. In-frame beta chains were kept once TCRdb had trimmed the public reads at Q25 with fastp and called clones with MiXCR. A single entry per CDR3 protein holds the most common genes and DNA from its merged rows. The V and J calls and clone size are TCRdb's, not the authors'. This sample holds over 1,200,000 distinct CDR3 sequences; around 55% were observed only once. The ten largest account for approximately 7% of the sample.

A remark on this clonotype: It lacks a known antigen. Within one base of it there is no much larger clone, and no base qualities were kept.

The roughly 42 donors, aged roughly 6 to 90 years, were systemically healthy Caucasian individuals from Russia. Roughly 9.5 milliliters of peripheral blood were drawn from each donor into EDTA-treated Vacutainer tubes. Ficoll-Paque density-gradient centrifugation was used to isolate PBMCs, with at least 6 million per sample. Trizol reagent was used to extract total RNA from the PBMCs, yielding at least 5.5 micrograms per sample. For every donor, an aliquot of PBMCs went through flow cytometry to measure the percentages of naive CD45RAhigh/CD27high T cells. The sequenced material came from blood. This clonotype was obtained from a man between 18 and 35 years old in good health.

The sequence in DNA is TGCAGTGCTAGGAACCTGAGGGGGGGGACGTATAATTCACCCCTCCACTTT. Translated, it gives CSARNLRGGTYNSPLHF. Recombination connected TRBV20-1 to TRBJ1-6; the D gene is possibly TRBD1, with 6 bases matching. The CDR3 contains 17 residues, cysteine and phenylalanine counted. Only the CDR3 portion is preserved as DNA: 51 bases, with reading frame beginning at the first base. A distance of 19 bases separates the germline ends of V and J, which lose 3 bases and 4 bases respectively. In the germline V gene (reference sequence), CDR1 corresponds to DFQATT and CDR2 to SNEGSKA.